Following are 26 T cell receptor beta chains from one sample sequenced in a study of human T cells and chemical hapten exposure. Documented time point: pre-sensitization, week 0. As for treatment: therapeutic diphenylcyclopropenone sensitization with weekly scalp DPC. TCRdb analysed the RACE reads with MiXCR anew, one entry per CDR3 protein. Among around 260,000 distinct CDR3 sequences, about 8.6% were seen once, and the ten largest hold 2% to 3%. Sequences were derived from whole blood, sampled in connection with sensitization to the hapten diphenylcyclopropenone (DPC). The receptors originated from a woman between 35 and 50 years old with alopecia areata. Some clones in this sample may be carry-over from other donors' samples.

The V and J genes are TRBV7-2 and TRBJ2-1, with D perhaps matching TRBD2 (6 bases). Trimming took off 0 bases at V and 4 bases at J, with 16 bases between the two ends. The germline V gene encodes CDR1 SGHTA and CDR2 FQGNSA. This CDR3 has 17 residues. CDR3 DNA sequence: TGTGCCAGCAGCTTAGCGCTGACGGGGAGGTTTTACAATGAGCAGTTCTTC. It translates to CASSLALTGRFYNEQFF.

In its sample, this clonotype was seen a few times. The chain combines TRBV20-1 with TRBJ2-5; D is ambiguous. The germline gives CDR1 DFQATT, CDR2 SNEGSKA (reference sequence). V lost 1 base, J lost 1 base, and 10 bases lay in between. CDR3 length equals 14 residues. CDR3 nucleotides: TGCAGTGCTAGAGCCCCTACGGGCCAAGAGACCCAGTACTTC. Amino acid sequence: CSARAPTGQETQYF.

This clonotype was recorded a few times. This chain uses TRBV28 with TRBJ2-5; TRBD1 matches 7 bases. V trimming: 2 bases; J trimming: 7 bases; junction bases outside the gene matches: 10. The CDR3 spans 15 residues. Germline V gene lookup returns CDR1 MDHEN and CDR2 SYDVKM. CDR3 DNA: TGTGCCAGCAGTTTACCCGCGGACAGGTCGAGGACCCAGTACTTC. The encoded protein is CASSLPADRSRTQYF.

This clonotype turned up a few times. The chain couples TRBV12-3 or TRBV12-4 to TRBJ1-5; D is ambiguous. This CDR3 contains 12 residues. The ends were cut back, 3 bases at V and 7 bases at J, with 7 bases in the middle. The CDR3 DNA reads TGTGCCAGCAGTTTGTATGGACAGCCCCAGCATTTT. Protein sequence: CASSLYGQPQHF.

The chain couples TRBV6-2 or TRBV6-3 to TRBJ2-2; 12 bases are shared with TRBD2. The CDR3 is made up of 16 amino acids. Germline V CDR1 and CDR2: MNHEY, SVGEGT. The junction had 8 bases not matched to a gene; V was cut back by 7 bases and J by 5 bases. The CDR3 region has the DNA TGTGCCAGCACCGGACTAGCGGGAAGTGGAACCGGGGAGCTGTTTTTT. Encoded protein: CASTGLAGSGTGELFF.

This rearrangement joins TRBV7-9 to TRBJ2-7, with TRBD1 matching 8 bases. From germline, CDR1 is SEHNR and CDR2 FQNEAQ (reference sequence). The J segment lost 6 bases and the V segment lost 1 base, leaving 5 bases of the junction unmatched. The CDR3 totals 14 residues. Here the CDR3 reads CASSLGDRYSEQYF. CDR3 nucleotide sequence: TGTGCCAGCAGCTTAGGGGACAGGTATTCCGAGCAGTACTTC. Based on the CDR3 plus reference TRBV7-9 and TRBJ2-7, the full variable domain is DTGVSQNPRHKITKRGQNVTFRCDPISEHNRLYWYRQTLGQGPEFLTYFQNEAQLEKSRLLSDRFSAERPKGSFSTLEIQRTEQGDSAMYLCASSLGDRYSEQYFGPGTRLTVT.

The CDR3 sequence: CASSVRDRGSSSYNEQFF. In nucleotides, the CDR3 is TGCGCCAGCAGTGTCCGGGACAGGGGCAGTAGCTCCTACAATGAGCAGTTCTTC. The chain employs TRBV5-1 and TRBJ2-1; TRBD1 matches 10 bases. CDR3 length: 18 residues. Germline-derived CDR1 and CDR2 are SGHRS and YFSETQ. V gave up 5 bases and J gave up 0 bases; unmatched junction bases: 11. Looking up the rest from reference TRBV5-1 and TRBJ2-1 gives the full variable domain: KAGVTQTPRYLIKTRGQQVTLSCSPISGHRSVSWYQQTPGQGLQFLFEYFSETQRNKGNFPGRFSGRQFSNSRSEMNVSTLELGDSALYLCASSVRDRGSSSYNEQFFGPGTRLTVL.

J is TRBJ2-7 and V is TRBV20-1; D is possibly TRBD2 (6 bases). V gave up 5 bases and J gave up 7 bases, with 12 bases separating them. The CDR3 is made up of 11 amino acids. CDR1 DFQATT and CDR2 SNEGSKA come from the germline V gene (reference sequence). In DNA, the CDR3 is TGCAGTGCTCCTTGGGCGGGGGAGCAGTACTTC. Translated, it gives CSAPWAGEQYF.

Only a few counts were recorded for this clonotype. This chain joins TRBV6-1 and TRBJ1-5; D perhaps matches TRBD1 (6 bases). V dropped 0 bases and J dropped 2 bases, with 14 bases sitting between them. The CDR3 sequence is 17 residues long. Germline V gene lookup returns CDR1 MNHNS and CDR2 SASEGT. The CDR3 is CASSEATGWSGNQPQHF. In DNA form, the CDR3 reads TGTGCCAGCAGTGAAGCGACAGGTTGGAGTGGCAATCAGCCCCAGCATTTT.

This chain uses TRBV6-6 with TRBJ1-1; D is possibly TRBD1 (6 bases). The V end was cut by 2 bases, the J end by 2 bases, with 9 bases between. The CDR3 is 14 residues long. Germline loops: CDR1 MNHNY, CDR2 SVGAGI (reference sequence). The CDR3 sequence is CASSYGGRNTEAFF. The CDR3 DNA follows: TGTGCCAGCAGTTACGGGGGCCGAAACACTGAAGCTTTCTTT.

The chain couples TRBV3-1 to TRBJ2-1, with 7 bases matching TRBD2. The ends lost 4 bases at V and 7 bases at J; junction bases unmatched: 13. The CDR3 is made up of 16 amino acids. CDR1 LGHDT and CDR2 YNNKEL come from the germline V gene (reference sequence). This chain's CDR3 is CASSLIAGRVGNEQFF. The CDR3 DNA is TGTGCCAGCAGCCTCATAGCGGGTAGGGTGGGTAATGAGCAGTTCTTC.

The CDR3 DNA follows: TGTGCCAGCAGCCTCCCCTCCAATGAAAAACTGTTTTTT. Translated, it gives CASSLPSNEKLFF. This chain connects TRBV12-3 or TRBV12-4 to TRBJ1-4; D not resolved. CDR3 size: 13 residues. The ends were cut back, 6 bases at V and 5 bases at J, with 10 bases in the middle.

The V and J genes are TRBV29-1 and TRBJ2-7; D not certain. The germline CDR1 and CDR2 sequences are SQVTM and ANQGSEA. V gave up 3 bases and J gave up 3 bases, with 12 bases separating them. The CDR3 loop spans 13 amino acids. CDR3 nucleotides: TGCAGCGTTGAGGGTCGGGCAGACTACGAGCAGTACTTC. It is translated as CSVEGRADYEQYF.

There are a few counts of this clonotype. The rearrangement uses TRBV12-3 or TRBV12-4 and TRBJ2-5, with 7 bases identical to TRBD2. This CDR3 is built from 15 residues. Losses at the gene ends were 7 bases for V and 1 base for J; bases not matched to a gene: 9. CDR3 sequence reads: CASTLGLAAQETQYF. In DNA form, the CDR3 reads TGTGCCAGCACCTTGGGGCTAGCGGCCCAAGAGACCCAGTACTTC.

This clonotype was seen a handful of times. V gene TRBV19 combines with J gene TRBJ2-3; weak D call: TRBD2 (6 bases). From germline, CDR1 is LNHDA and CDR2 SQIVND (reference sequence). The CDR3 contains 11 residues. V was cut by 7 bases and J by 11 bases, with 13 bases left in between. For the CDR3, the DNA is TGTGCCAGTAAGCGCGGGGTGGAGCAGTATTTT. This sequence encodes CASKRGVEQYF.

The chain uses TRBV20-1 and TRBJ1-5, with D uncertain. CDR1 DFQATT and CDR2 SNEGSKA come from the germline V gene (reference sequence). With 1 base removed from V and 1 base from J, the gap between germline ends came to 5 bases. There are 13 residues in the CDR3. As DNA, the CDR3 is TGCAGTGCTAGAGGGCGCAGCAATCAGCCCCAGCATTTT. This gives the protein CSARGRSNQPQHF.

The gene calls are TRBV7-2 and TRBJ2-3; a weak D match, TRBD2 (5 bases). Germline CDR1 is SGHTA and CDR2 is FQGNSA. This CDR3 has 15 amino acids. The V and J ends lost 2 bases and 6 bases respectively, with 15 bases between them. DNA of the CDR3: TGTGCCAGCAGCTTATTGGGCCCCGCGGGTGATACGCAGTATTTT. Its protein is CASSLLGPAGDTQYF.

This sequence joins TRBV7-6 and TRBJ2-7, with 8 bases lining up with TRBD1. The CDR3 loop spans 15 amino acids. The ends lost 5 bases at V and 3 bases at J; junction bases unmatched: 9. Germline CDR1 and CDR2: SGHVS and FNYEAQ. This chain's CDR3 is CASSHSGQGSYEQYF. CDR3 bases: TGTGCCAGCAGCCACAGCGGACAGGGAAGCTACGAGCAGTACTTC.

This clonotype was seen many times. V gene TRBV7-2 combines with J gene TRBJ2-1, with TRBD2 matching 10 bases. The V and J ends lost 3 bases and 6 bases, in that order; junction bases with no gene match: 5. Germline V gene data show CDR1 as SGHTA and CDR2 as FQGNSA. CDR3 length: 15 residues. The CDR3: CASSLISGRANEQFF. The CDR3 coding sequence is TGTGCCAGCAGCTTGATAAGCGGGAGGGCCAATGAGCAGTTCTTC.

This clonotype was counted a few times. The chain links TRBV7-9 to TRBJ2-1; D call uncertain. Trimming removed 5 bases from V and 7 bases from J, with 12 bases in between. The CDR3 totals 13 residues. The germline CDR1 and CDR2 sequences are SEHNR and FQNEAQ (reference sequence). CDR3 protein: CASSVSWPNEQFF. The CDR3 DNA reads TGTGCCAGCAGCGTGAGCTGGCCGAATGAGCAGTTCTTC.

Of note for this clonotype: Mismatch with germline at one junction end may stem from a read error. The chain has TRBV2 and TRBJ2-3; TRBD1 or TRBD2 may be the D gene (5 bases each). The germline V gene encodes CDR1 SNHLY and CDR2 FYNNEI. The CDR3 is made up of 16 amino acids. The CDR3 spells CASSEQGPSSTDTLYF. The CDR3 bases are TGTGCCAGCAGTGAACAGGGTCCGTCTAGCACAGATACGCTGTATTTT.

The sample holds a few counts of this clonotype. This chain connects TRBV6-5 to TRBJ1-3, with D possibly matching TRBD1 (5 bases). V dropped 5 bases and J dropped 2 bases, with 16 bases sitting between them. The CDR3 is 16 amino acids. The germline V gene encodes CDR1 MNHEY and CDR2 SVGAGI. In DNA, the CDR3 is TGTGCCAGCAGTCTCTCTGGGACCGTCCCTGGAAACACCATATATTTT. This encodes CASSLSGTVPGNTIYF.

The table lists this clonotype with a few counts. This chain uses TRBV6-2 or TRBV6-3 with TRBJ2-7, with 8 bases fitting TRBD2. This CDR3 comprises 16 residues. Trimming took 6 bases from V and 2 from J; bases not matched to a gene: 12. In germline, CDR1 is MNHEY, CDR2 SVGEGT. In DNA, the CDR3 is TGTGCCAGCAGAACACTTCGGACTAGCCCTCCCTACGAGCAGTACTTC. Translation gives CASRTLRTSPPYEQYF.

The V and J genes are TRBV27 and TRBJ1-6; no clear D. V was cut by 3 bases and J by 5 bases, with 8 bases left in between. This CDR3 has 14 amino acids. CDR1 and CDR2 from the germline V gene are MNHEY and SMNVEV (reference sequence). For the CDR3, the DNA is TGTGCCAGCAGTTTCTGGCAGAATAATTCACCCCTCCACTTT. Amino acids: CASSFWQNNSPLHF.

The chain combines TRBV28 with TRBJ1-3, with a weak D call TRBD1 (5 bases). In germline, CDR1 is MDHEN, CDR2 SYDVKM. V dropped 5 bases and J dropped 3 bases, with 8 bases sitting between them. The CDR3 is made up of 13 amino acids. In DNA form, the CDR3 reads TGTGCCAGCAGTAACGGGGGTGGAAACACCATATATTTT. Translated, it gives CASSNGGGNTIYF.

The rearrangement links TRBV10-3 to TRBJ2-5, with D unresolved. The CDR3 sequence is 15 residues long. V was pared by 0 bases and J by 2 bases, with 10 bases between. The V gene's germline CDR1 is ENHRY and CDR2 SYGVKD. The CDR3 loop is CAISESIKGQETQYF. The CDR3 region has the DNA TGTGCCATCAGTGAGTCGATTAAGGGTCAAGAGACCCAGTACTTC.